This TCR beta chain was identified in a study of blood T cell repertoires in COVID-19. Looking at the study overall: The origin of the acute and convalescent COVID-19 samples was the United States, Italy and Spain. PBMCs, B-cell-depleted T cells, or T cells were the source of the cDNA or gDNA that made up the material.

Source study methods: Amplification of reference gene primers was used by the study to estimate nucleated cell counts. TCRdb's table, derived via immunoSEQ multiplex PCR, lists solely in-frame clones and lacks some. V and J calls and clone size are given by that table; D and trimming were obtained from the DNA. This sample has some 500,000 clones; approximately 91% occur once, and the top ten carry roughly 8%. The Seattle patients joined while their infection was active and were tracked longitudinally afterward. Germline V CDR1 and CDR2: SQVTM, ANQGSEA. After removal of 5 bases from V and 0 bases from J, the junction contained 7 bases not matched to a gene. The CDR3 has 18 amino acids.

This TCR was recovered from a woman between 50 and 59 years old with COVID-19, enrolled during active disease. The specimen sequenced was peripheral blood. The rearrangement links TRBV29-1 to TRBJ2-6; 13 positions agree with TRBD2. CDR3 in DNA: TGCAGCGTTTCGGGACTAGCGGGGTTAGGCTCTGGGGCCAACGTCCTGACTTTC. This translates into CSVSGLAGLGSGANVLTF. Combining the CDR3 with reference TRBV29-1 and TRBJ2-6 gives the whole variable domain SAVISQKPSRDICQRGTSLTIQCQVDSQVTMMFWYRQQPGQSLTLIATANQGSEATYESGFVIDKFPISRPNLTFSTLTVSNMSPEDSSIYLCSVSGLAGLGSGANVLTFGAGSRLTVL.